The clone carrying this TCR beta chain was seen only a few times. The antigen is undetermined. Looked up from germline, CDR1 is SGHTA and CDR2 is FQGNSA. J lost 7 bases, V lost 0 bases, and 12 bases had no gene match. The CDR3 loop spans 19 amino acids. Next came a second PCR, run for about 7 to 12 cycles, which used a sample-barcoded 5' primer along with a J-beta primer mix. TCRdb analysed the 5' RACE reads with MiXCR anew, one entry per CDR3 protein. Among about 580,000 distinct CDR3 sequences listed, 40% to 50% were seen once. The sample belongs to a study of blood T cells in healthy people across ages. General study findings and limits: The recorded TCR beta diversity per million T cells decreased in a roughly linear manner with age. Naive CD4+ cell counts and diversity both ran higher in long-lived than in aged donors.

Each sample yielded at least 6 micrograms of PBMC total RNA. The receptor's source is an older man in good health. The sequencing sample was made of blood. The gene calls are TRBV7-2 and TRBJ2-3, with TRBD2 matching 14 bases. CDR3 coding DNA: TGTGCCAGCAGCTTAGCTCCAGGGACTAGCGGGGGACAGGGGAATACGCAGTATTTT. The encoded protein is CASSLAPGTSGGQGNTQYF.